These 29 T cell receptor beta chains came from one sample sequenced in a study of T-cell memory formation after mild COVID-19. TCRdb independently ran MiXCR on the 5' RACE reads; one entry per CDR3 protein. The table includes 430,000 or so distinct CDR3 sequences, about 23% detected once. Input material: PBMCs or a T cell subset sorted from them (not recorded which). The receptor source for this set is an adult woman who had mild COVID-19 (a few samples of this study predate the infection). Cell type and time point are not known.

This rearrangement joins TRBV5-5 to TRBJ2-1; D unclear. The CDR3 is 12 residues long. Trimming cost V 7 bases and J 5 bases, with 10 bases left between them. Germline CDR1 is SGHKS and CDR2 is YYEKEE (reference sequence). In DNA form, the CDR3 reads TGTGCCAGCGGGCCAGGCCACAATGAGCAGTTCTTC. Translating it yields CASGPGHNEQFF. Full variable domain (outside the CDR3, taken from reference TRBV5-5 and TRBJ2-1): DAGVTQSPTHLIKTRGQQVTLRCSPISGHKSVSWYQQVLGQGPQFIFQYYEKEERGRGNFPDRFSARQFPNYSSELNVNALLLGDSALYLCASGPGHNEQFFGPGTRLTVL.

This clonotype was recorded a few times. The chain employs TRBV20-1 and TRBJ2-7, with a tentative D call TRBD1 (6 bases). The CDR3 is 12 amino acids. V gave up 4 bases and J gave up 1 base, with 8 bases separating them. Per the germline V gene, CDR1 is DFQATT and CDR2 is SNEGSKA (reference sequence). The CDR3 here is CSATTGSYEQYF. Written as DNA, the CDR3 is TGCAGTGCTACCACAGGGTCCTACGAGCAGTACTTC.

The chain is built from TRBV18 and TRBJ2-1; D gene uncertain. CDR3 length: 13 amino acids. Germline CDR1 and CDR2: KGHSH and LQKENI. Deletions cut 0 bases from V and 7 bases from J, with 7 bases between. The CDR3 coding sequence is TGTGCCAGCTCACCACCGAGGTGGAATGAGCAGTTCTTC. This gives the protein CASSPPRWNEQFF. Variable domain in full (rest from reference TRBV18 and TRBJ2-1): NAGVMQNPRHLVRRRGQEARLRCSPMKGHSHVYWYRQLPEEGLKFMVYLQKENIIDESGMPKERFSAEFPKEGPSILRIQQVVRGDSAAYFCASSPPRWNEQFFGPGTRLTVL.

The chain joins TRBV7-3 to TRBJ2-1; no reliable D call. V gave up 5 bases and J gave up 5 bases, with 10 bases separating them. The length of the CDR3 is 13 residues. The germline V gene encodes CDR1 SGHTA and CDR2 FQGTGA. CDR3 loop: CASSPGRDNEQFF. The DNA for the CDR3 is TGTGCCAGCAGCCCTGGACGAGACAATGAGCAGTTCTTC.

This clonotype was seen a few times. V and J are TRBV7-6 and TRBJ1-2; the D gene is possibly TRBD1 (6 bases). The CDR3 is 18 amino acids. The germline V gene encodes CDR1 SGHVS and CDR2 FNYEAQ. The germline V and J ends were trimmed by 1 base and 6 bases, with 24 bases remaining between them. The CDR3: CASSLESGQFPSLNGYTF. CDR3 bases: TGTGCCAGCAGCTTAGAGTCAGGACAGTTTCCAAGTTTAAATGGCTACACCTTC.

The table lists this clonotype with a few counts. This rearrangement joins TRBV3-1 to TRBJ2-7, with no clear D. V gave up 1 base and J gave up 9 bases, with 7 bases separating them. The germline CDR1 and CDR2 sequences are LGHDT and YNNKEL (reference sequence). The CDR3 extends over 11 amino acids. The CDR3 coding sequence is TGTGCCAGCAGCCAAGCGGGCGTGCAGTACTTC. Protein: CASSQAGVQYF.

There are a few counts of this clonotype. The rearrangement uses TRBV5-5 and TRBJ1-4, with a possible D match to TRBD1 (6 bases). The CDR3 runs to 15 residues. The V and J ends lost 4 bases and 6 bases respectively, with 16 bases between them. Germline assignment: CDR1 SGHKS and CDR2 YYEKEE (reference sequence). The chain's CDR3 is CASSPNRAGYEKLFF. The CDR3 DNA reads as TGTGCCAGCAGCCCGAACAGGGCTGGTTATGAAAAACTGTTTTTT.

This clonotype was counted many times. CDR3 in DNA: TGCGCCAGCAGCCGGGACAGGGCTTACAATGAGCAGTTCTTC. Its translation is CASSRDRAYNEQFF. The chain combines TRBV5-1 with TRBJ2-1; TRBD1 aligns across 9 bases. Losses at the gene ends were 4 bases for V and 4 bases for J; bases not matched to a gene: 3. Looked up from germline, CDR1 is SGHRS and CDR2 is YFSETQ. There are 14 residues in the CDR3.

The chain joins TRBV28 to TRBJ1-2; the match to TRBD1 covers 7 bases. The CDR3 has 15 amino acids. Germline loops: CDR1 MDHEN, CDR2 SYDVKM. Trimming took 5 bases from V and 3 from J; bases not matched to a gene: 9. The CDR3 reads CASSPEGALDYGYTF. The CDR3 region has the DNA TGTGCCAGCAGTCCGGAGGGGGCGCTTGACTATGGCTACACCTTC.

This clonotype was picked up a small number of times. The rearrangement uses TRBV24-1 and TRBJ2-1; no definite D call. The CDR3 covers 17 residues. CDR1 is KGHDR and CDR2 is SFDVKD in the germline V gene. V was shortened by 5 bases and J by 0 bases, with 16 bases between the two germline ends. The CDR3 protein is CATSGSSDGGSYNEQFF. The CDR3 nucleotides are TGTGCCACCAGTGGTTCTTCAGATGGCGGCTCCTACAATGAGCAGTTCTTC.

The gene calls are TRBV9 and TRBJ2-1; TRBD1 matches at 9 bases. Germline loops: CDR1 SGDLS, CDR2 YYNGEE. V lost 3 bases, J lost 8 bases, and 9 bases stayed unmatched. This CDR3 is 15 amino acids long. DNA of the CDR3: TGTGCCAGCAGCGCCACAGGGGGCAGTAACCATGAGCAGTTCTTC. Protein: CASSATGGSNHEQFF.

In this sample, this clonotype turned up many times. The chain couples TRBV5-4 to TRBJ1-3, with D maybe TRBD1 (5 bases). This CDR3 comprises 13 residues. V lost 0 bases to trimming and J lost 7 bases, with 8 bases between them. Looked up from germline, CDR1 is SGHNT and CDR2 is YYREEE (reference sequence). The CDR3 bases are TGTGCCAGCAGCTTGGAACGGGGCAACACCATATATTTT. Protein sequence: CASSLERGNTIYF.

The chain links TRBV7-6 to TRBJ2-7; 16 bases map to TRBD2. V trimming: 1 base; J trimming: 6 bases; junction bases outside the gene matches: 9. Germline values: CDR1 SGHVS, CDR2 FNYEAQ. CDR3 size: 18 residues. This chain's CDR3 is CASSLEPGLAGGPGEQYF. The CDR3 DNA reads as TGTGCCAGCAGCTTAGAACCGGGACTAGCGGGAGGGCCCGGCGAGCAGTACTTC.

The chain links TRBV10-3 to TRBJ2-2, with D possibly called TRBD1 or TRBD2 (5 bases each). The V gene's germline CDR1 is ENHRY and CDR2 SYGVKD. V gave up 11 bases and J gave up 5 bases, with 18 bases separating them. The length of the CDR3 is 14 residues. The CDR3, as DNA: TGTGCCGCATCAGGGACCCAGGAGACCGGGGAGCTGTTTTTT. Residues: CAASGTQETGELFF.

The J gene is TRBJ2-5, the V gene TRBV7-3; the match to TRBD2 covers 7 bases. Germline V gene data show CDR1 as SGHTA and CDR2 as FQGTGA. V lost 5 bases, J lost 1 base, and 10 bases stayed unmatched. The CDR3 is 16 amino acids. The CDR3 reads CASSPGWGGAQETQYF. CDR3 DNA sequence: TGTGCCAGCAGCCCAGGTTGGGGAGGGGCCCAAGAGACCCAGTACTTC.

The gene calls are TRBV20-1 and TRBJ2-5, with 9 nucleotides matching TRBD1. J was trimmed by 2 bases and V by 3 bases; bases with no gene match: 7. The CDR3 totals 15 residues. The germline V gene encodes CDR1 DFQATT and CDR2 SNEGSKA (reference sequence). CDR3 sequence: CSASPRTGDQETQYF. The CDR3 nucleotides are TGCAGTGCTAGTCCCAGGACAGGGGATCAAGAGACCCAGTACTTC.

This chain's CDR3 is CAHSPAGGDEQYF. DNA of the CDR3: TGTGCCCACTCCCCGGCGGGGGGTGACGAGCAGTACTTC. The rearrangement links TRBV30 to TRBJ2-7, with TRBD2 matching 8 bases. Germline V CDR1 and CDR2: GTSNPN, SVGIG (reference sequence). The length of the CDR3 is 13 residues. The ends lost 8 bases at V and 5 bases at J; junction bases unmatched: 11.

The chain couples TRBV12-3 or TRBV12-4 to TRBJ1-1; D may be TRBD1 (6 bases). The CDR3 is 13 amino acids. V was trimmed by 7 bases and J by 6 bases, leaving 15 bases between them. The CDR3 nucleotides are TGTGCCAGCATCGTACAGGGAAACCCTGAAGCTTTCTTT. It specifies CASIVQGNPEAFF.

The chain is built from TRBV29-1 and TRBJ1-3; possibly TRBD1 for D (5 bases). This CDR3 comprises 13 residues. The germline V and J ends were trimmed by 3 bases and 0 bases, with 6 bases remaining between them. Germline V gives CDR1 SQVTM, CDR2 ANQGSEA. CDR3 amino acids: CSVEGGSGNTIYF. As DNA, the CDR3 is TGCAGCGTTGAGGGGGGCTCTGGAAACACCATATATTTT.

This clonotype was picked up a small number of times. The genes are TRBV9 and TRBJ2-2; 8 bases are shared with TRBD2. The CDR3 totals 14 residues. Trimming cost V 4 bases and J 6 bases; bases outside gene matches: 5. Germline V gene sequence: CDR1 SGDLS, CDR2 YYNGEE. CDR3 coding DNA: TGTGCCAGCAGCCTTCGGACTAGCCCCGGGGAGCTGTTTTTT. As protein: CASSLRTSPGELFF.

The chain joins TRBV20-1 to TRBJ2-5; D perhaps matches TRBD1 (5 bases). Trimming shortened V by 3 bases and J by 5 bases, and 13 bases separated the two germline ends. Germline-derived CDR1 and CDR2 are DFQATT and SNEGSKA (reference sequence). The CDR3 is made up of 13 amino acids. The CDR3 spells CSARTVAGETQYF. The CDR3 DNA follows: TGCAGTGCTAGGACAGTAGCCGGCGAGACCCAGTACTTC.

Only a few counts were recorded for this clonotype. The chain uses TRBV7-9 and TRBJ2-5; 11 bases line up with TRBD2. The V gene's germline CDR1 is SEHNR and CDR2 FQNEAQ (reference sequence). The trim removed 5 bases at V and 7 bases at J, leaving 12 bases unmatched. This CDR3 has 16 amino acids. The CDR3 nucleotides read TGTGCCAGCAGCCCTAACCCGACTAGCGGGACGGGGACCCAGTACTTC. As protein: CASSPNPTSGTGTQYF.

Many counts were recorded for this clonotype. This chain links TRBV11-2 with TRBJ1-1, with D maybe TRBD1 (6 bases). The CDR3 sequence is 12 residues long. Looked up from germline, CDR1 is SGHAT and CDR2 is FQNNGV. Trimming took 3 bases from V and 11 from J, leaving 13 bases between them. The CDR3 spells CASSFDTGRAFF. Here the CDR3 DNA reads TGTGCCAGCAGCTTTGATACAGGGCGCGCTTTCTTT.

The rearrangement uses TRBV5-6 and TRBJ2-5, with D tentatively TRBD2 (5 bases). The germline V gene has CDR1 SGHDT and CDR2 YYEEEE. V lost 4 bases to trimming and J lost 4 bases, with 14 bases between them. The CDR3 has 14 amino acids. CDR3 residues: CASSRGRATETQYF. In DNA form, the CDR3 reads TGTGCCAGCAGCCGGGGAAGGGCCACAGAGACCCAGTACTTC.

This clonotype appeared many times. V and J are TRBV7-8 and TRBJ2-1, with 8 bases that match TRBD2. The CDR3 has 15 residues. J was trimmed by 7 bases and V by 1 base; bases with no gene match: 6. Looked up from germline, CDR1 is SGHVS and CDR2 is FQNEAQ. The CDR3 DNA sequence: TGTGCCAGCAGCTTAGTATCGGGAGGGGTAAATGAGCAGTTCTTC. This gives the protein CASSLVSGGVNEQFF.

This clonotype appeared a few times. This chain links TRBV6-2 or TRBV6-3 with TRBJ2-1; TRBD2 agrees at 8 bases. V trimming: 0 bases; J trimming: 8 bases; junction bases outside the gene matches: 6. The CDR3 has 15 amino acids. Germline assignment: CDR1 MNHEY and CDR2 SVGEGT. The DNA of the CDR3 is TGTGCCAGCAGTTACTCGTCCGGGGGGGCTGATGAGCAGTTCTTC. Amino acid sequence: CASSYSSGGADEQFF.

The sample holds one count of this clonotype. A junction end diverges from the germline sequence, so it may reflect a read error. The V gene is TRBV4-1, the J gene TRBJ1-2, with D tentatively TRBD1 (6 bases). This CDR3 contains 16 residues. Germline CDR1 reads MGHRA; CDR2 reads YSYEKL. Here the CDR3 DNA reads TGCGCCAGCAGTCAAGCCACAGGGAAGGGGCTCTATGGCTACACCTTC. It codes for CASSQATGKGLYGYTF.

This chain connects TRBV7-9 to TRBJ2-3; 11 nucleotides align to TRBD2. The V and J ends lost 4 bases and 2 bases, in that order; junction bases with no gene match: 5. The V gene's germline CDR1 is SEHNR and CDR2 FQNEAQ (reference sequence). The CDR3 is 16 amino acids. The DNA for the CDR3 is TGTGCCAGCAGCTCGTTACTAGCGGGGGACACAGATACGCAGTATTTT. The encoded protein is CASSSLLAGDTDTQYF.

The chain has TRBV4-3 and TRBJ1-2; no firm D call. CDR1 LGHNA and CDR2 YSLEER come from the germline V gene. There are 16 residues in the CDR3. Trimming shortened V by 0 bases and J by 2 bases, and 13 bases separated the two germline ends. DNA for the CDR3: TGCGCCAGCAGCCAAGACTCGCCGGCCCGGAACTATGGCTACACCTTC. Amino acids: CASSQDSPARNYGYTF.